This paragraph reports one T cell receptor beta chain. This record belongs to a study of blood T cell repertoires in COVID-19. The protocol was immunoSEQ multiplex PCR, while the TCRdb copy is restricted to in-frame clones and leaves out a portion. The table records some 380,000 clones, around 87% of them present only once. This CDR3 comprises 14 residues. CDR1 MNHEY and CDR2 SVGAGI come from the germline V gene. The trim removed 6 bases at V and 7 bases at J, leaving 9 bases unmatched. This chain joins TRBV6-5 and TRBJ1-2; 9 nucleotides line up with TRBD1. The TCR was taken from a man younger than 40 who had recovered from COVID-19. The source material was PBMCs or T cells enriched from blood (not recorded which). The CDR3 protein is CASRPRTGDFGYTF. CDR3 DNA sequence: TGTGCCAGCAGGCCACGGACAGGGGATTTTGGCTACACCTTC.